This TCR beta chain was identified in a study of beta chain features in type 1 diabetes. V lost 8 bases to trimming and J lost 3 bases, with 9 bases between them. The CDR3 runs to 12 residues. Germline CDR1 and CDR2: WSHSY and SAAADI. The study reverse transcribed the entire isolated RNA, so it sequenced expressed TCRB transcripts. The repertoire was sequenced with immunoSEQ multiplex PCR; TCRdb's copy has only in-frame clones and lacks some. Of 350,000 to 450,000 clones in the sample, more than 12% were seen once. On this clone itself: The antigen is undetermined.

Study-wide results and limits: Moderately but significantly shorter TCRB CDR3s were found in Type 1 diabetes patients in all four CD4+ subsets. Any HLA-type effect on TCRB rearrangement remained unresolved here.

The chain has TRBV10-2 and TRBJ2-3; D not certain. Sequenced sample: naive CD4+ T cells from blood. The sequence came from a woman younger than 35 in good health. This chain's CDR3 is CASSDTTDTQYF. DNA of the CDR3: TGCGCCAGCTCCGATACTACAGATACGCAGTATTTT.